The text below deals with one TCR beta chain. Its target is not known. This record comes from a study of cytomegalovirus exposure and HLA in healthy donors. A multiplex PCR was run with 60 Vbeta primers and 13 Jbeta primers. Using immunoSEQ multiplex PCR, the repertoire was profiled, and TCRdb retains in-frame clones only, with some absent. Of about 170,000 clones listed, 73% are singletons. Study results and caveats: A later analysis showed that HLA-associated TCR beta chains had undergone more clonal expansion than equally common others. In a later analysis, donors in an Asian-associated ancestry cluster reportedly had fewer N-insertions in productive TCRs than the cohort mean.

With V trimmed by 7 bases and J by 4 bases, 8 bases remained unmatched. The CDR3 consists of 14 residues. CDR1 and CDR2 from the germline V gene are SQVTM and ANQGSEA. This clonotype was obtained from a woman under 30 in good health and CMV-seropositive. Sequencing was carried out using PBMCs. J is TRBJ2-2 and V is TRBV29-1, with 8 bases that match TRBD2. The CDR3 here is CSAAESGGTGELFF. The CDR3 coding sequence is TGCAGCGCCGCAGAAAGCGGGGGCACCGGGGAGCTGTTTTTT.